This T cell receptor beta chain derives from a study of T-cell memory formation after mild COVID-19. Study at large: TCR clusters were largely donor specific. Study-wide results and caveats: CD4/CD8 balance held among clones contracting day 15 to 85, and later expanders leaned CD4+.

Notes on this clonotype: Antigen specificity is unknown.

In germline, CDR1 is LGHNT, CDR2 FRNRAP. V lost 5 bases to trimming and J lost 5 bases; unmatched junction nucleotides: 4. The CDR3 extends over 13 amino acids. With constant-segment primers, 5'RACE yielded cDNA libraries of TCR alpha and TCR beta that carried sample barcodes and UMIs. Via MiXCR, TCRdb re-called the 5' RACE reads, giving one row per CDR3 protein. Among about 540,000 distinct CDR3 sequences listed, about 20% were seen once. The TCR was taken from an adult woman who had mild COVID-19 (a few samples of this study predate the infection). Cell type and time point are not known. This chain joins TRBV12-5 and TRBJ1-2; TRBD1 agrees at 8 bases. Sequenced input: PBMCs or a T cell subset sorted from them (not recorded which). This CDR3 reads CASGQDRGYGYTF. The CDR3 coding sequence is TGTGCTAGTGGTCAAGACAGGGGTTATGGCTACACCTTC.